A single sample gave rise to the 32 T cell receptor beta chains below, sequenced in a study of T cell clusters in autoimmune cytopenias. TRB rearrangements were amplified by touch-down multiplex PCR with mixed TRB-A/B primers. TCRdb reanalyzed the multiplex PCR reads, giving one entry per CDR3 protein sequence and no DNA. The listing contains about 2,700 distinct CDR3 sequences. Each sample's input was roughly 230 ng genomic DNA, 38,000 or so genome equivalents. These data were also filed under a second study, of T cell repertoires in aging, cancer and after chemotherapy.

The sample was peripheral blood. Receptors were obtained from a human donor with an autoimmune cytopenia or autoimmune hepatitis (not recorded which).

This clonotype ranks as medium-sized in terms of frequency. J is TRBJ2-3 and V is TRBV19; the TRBD2 assignment by TCRdb is unverifiable without DNA. Germline V gene sequence: CDR1 LNHDA, CDR2 SQIVND (reference sequence). The CDR3 length is 15 residues. The chain's CDR3 is CASDLAGGPTDTQYF.

This clonotype is identified as medium-sized from frequency. The V call is TRBV6-5, the J call TRBJ2-3; the D gene TCRdb calls, TRBD2, cannot be checked with no DNA. Germline V gives CDR1 MNHEY, CDR2 SVGAGI. The CDR3 sequence is 16 residues long. CDR3 residues: CASSRLAGDITDTQYF.

This sequence joins TRBV10-3 and TRBJ2-7; as DNA is missing, the TRBD2 call by TCRdb cannot be tested. Germline V gene data show CDR1 as ENHRY and CDR2 as SYGVKD. The CDR3 has 17 residues. The CDR3 protein is CAISESTRGGESYEQYF.

By frequency, this clonotype registers medium-sized. The J gene is TRBJ2-5, the V gene TRBV11-1; lacking DNA, the TRBD1 call made by TCRdb goes unchecked. Germline V gene lookup returns CDR1 SGHAT and CDR2 FQDESV (reference sequence). CDR3 size: 16 residues. CDR3 sequence reads: CASSFRQGGIRETQYF.

Measured by frequency, this clonotype is medium-sized. J is TRBJ2-2 and V is TRBV5-6; TCRdb names TRBD1, which stays unverified in the absence of DNA. The CDR3 length is 15 residues. CDR1 is SGHDT and CDR2 is YYEEEE in the germline V gene. The CDR3 sequence: CASSLGFLGAGELFF.

This chain connects TRBV6-6 to TRBJ2-3; TCRdb returns TRBD1, unconfirmable since there is no DNA. This CDR3 has 16 amino acids. CDR1 is MNHNY, CDR2 SVGAGI, per germline (reference sequence). The CDR3 is CASRLLKAGATDTQYF.

The chain combines TRBV5-6 with TRBJ2-7; the TCRdb D gene call, TRBD1, has no DNA to confirm it. This CDR3 region has 14 residues. Germline CDR1 and CDR2: SGHDT and YYEEEE. The CDR3 region is CASSFGTGAYEQYF.

Frequency places this clonotype as medium-sized. This chain links TRBV19 with TRBJ1-5; absent DNA, TCRdb's TRBD1 call cannot be checked. Germline values: CDR1 LNHDA, CDR2 SQIVND (reference sequence). The CDR3 has 16 amino acids. CDR3 region: CASSLRGWGSDQPQHF.

Frequency places this clonotype as medium-sized. CDR3 residues: CASSLGLALGRETQYF. The chain employs TRBV11-3 and TRBJ2-5; the D gene TCRdb calls, TRBD2, cannot be checked with no DNA. The CDR3 consists of 16 residues. Germline V gene lookup returns CDR1 SGHNT and CDR2 YENEEA.

This chain connects TRBV10-3 to TRBJ1-5; the D call of TRBD1 rests on TCRdb alone, since no DNA is present to check it. CDR3 length equals 14 residues. Per germline, CDR1 ENHRY and CDR2 SYGVKD. The CDR3 region is CAISTTGGNQPQHF.

The chain has TRBV6-2 or TRBV6-3 and TRBJ2-1. The CDR3 consists of 13 residues. Germline lookup yields CDR1 MNHEY and CDR2 SVGEGT. CDR3 region: CASSPRTEDEQFF.

This clonotype ranks as medium-sized (0.01 to 0.1%) in terms of frequency. The genes are TRBV29-1 and TRBJ2-7. Germline values: CDR1 SQVTM, CDR2 ANQGSEA. The CDR3 has 12 residues. CDR3 region: CSVGRGSYEQYF.

This chain connects TRBV5-1 to TRBJ2-7. Germline V CDR1 and CDR2: SGHRS, YFSETQ. The CDR3 sequence is 15 residues long. The CDR3 spells CASSLAVGSSYEQYF.

This sequence joins TRBV27 and TRBJ1-2; TCRdb's D call of TRBD1 is untestable without DNA. The CDR3 spans 19 residues. The germline CDR1 and CDR2 sequences are MNHEY and SMNVEV (reference sequence). The CDR3 sequence: CASSSTRQGGPYSNYGYTF.

According to its frequency, this clonotype is medium-sized. CDR3 amino acids: CSVVTGQGLQPQHF. The chain is built from TRBV29-1 and TRBJ1-5; TCRdb returns TRBD1, unconfirmable since there is no DNA. The CDR3 contains 14 residues. Germline CDR1 is SQVTM and CDR2 is ANQGSEA.

V usage is TRBV7-9 and J usage is TRBJ2-4; the TCRdb call, TRBD1, lacks DNA for checking. The CDR3 has 16 residues. The germline gives CDR1 SEHNR, CDR2 FQNEAQ (reference sequence). The CDR3 spells CASSAPGYGAKNIQYF.

According to its frequency, this clonotype is medium-sized. The chain links TRBV12-3 or TRBV12-4 to TRBJ2-2. The CDR3 runs to 13 residues. The CDR3 loop is CASSFSGAGELFF.

This clonotype is called medium-sized based on its frequency. The J gene is TRBJ2-1, the V gene TRBV12-3 or TRBV12-4; TCRdb's D call of TRBD2 is untestable without DNA. CDR3 size: 16 residues. The CDR3 loop is CASRPRAAGLYNEQFF.

The V and J genes are TRBV6-2 or TRBV6-3 and TRBJ2-5. This CDR3 has 13 residues. CDR1 and CDR2 from the germline V gene are MNHEY and SVGEGT. The CDR3 protein is CASSMDGEETQYF.

This clonotype is deemed medium-sized by its frequency. The chain combines TRBV5-6 with TRBJ1-6; lacking DNA, the TRBD1 call made by TCRdb goes unchecked. Germline CDR1 reads SGHDT; CDR2 reads YYEEEE. The CDR3 is 15 residues long. CDR3 loop: CASSLATGIRSPLHF.

Judged by frequency, this clonotype is medium-sized. The chain recombines TRBV15 with TRBJ1-2; the D gene TCRdb calls, TRBD1, cannot be checked with no DNA. Germline-derived CDR1 and CDR2 are LNHNV and YYDKDF (reference sequence). This CDR3 comprises 15 residues. The CDR3 sequence is CATSSTWGSNYGYTF.

This clonotype is classed as medium-sized by frequency. The chain joins TRBV6-5 to TRBJ2-5; TCRdb outputs TRBD2, but without DNA this stays unchecked. Germline-derived CDR1 and CDR2 are MNHEY and SVGAGI. The CDR3 has 14 amino acids. The CDR3 loop is CASRVAGGLQTQYF.

The chain's CDR3 is CASSLAGRADTQYF. J is TRBJ2-3 and V is TRBV12-3 or TRBV12-4; no DNA is available, so the TRBD2 call from TCRdb remains unchecked. This CDR3 has 14 residues.

The V gene is TRBV18, the J gene TRBJ1-3. Germline values: CDR1 KGHSH, CDR2 LQKENI. The CDR3 extends over 15 amino acids. CDR3 loop: CASSPGLISGNTIYF.

By frequency, this clonotype is medium-sized. This chain joins TRBV6-5 and TRBJ2-7; the D gene TCRdb calls, TRBD2, cannot be checked with no DNA. Germline V gene sequence: CDR1 MNHEY, CDR2 SVGAGI. The CDR3 sequence is 14 residues long. CDR3 sequence reads: CATRMGLGSYEQYF.

The chain links TRBV27 to TRBJ2-1; as DNA is missing, the TRBD1 call by TCRdb cannot be tested. Per germline, CDR1 MNHEY and CDR2 SMNVEV (reference sequence). The CDR3 is made up of 13 amino acids. The chain's CDR3 is CASSLQATVEQFF.

This clonotype is classed as medium-sized by frequency. This chain uses TRBV27 with TRBJ2-1. Germline V gene data show CDR1 as MNHEY and CDR2 as SMNVEV (reference sequence). The CDR3 totals 13 residues. The CDR3 loop is CASRLSSYNEQFF.

This clonotype shows up as medium-sized by frequency. The chain joins TRBV6-2 or TRBV6-3 to TRBJ2-2. The CDR3 runs to 14 residues. Germline CDR1 and CDR2: MNHEY and SVGEGT. CDR3 region: CASSSEQSTGELFF.

This clonotype ranks as medium-sized in terms of frequency. V and J are TRBV15 and TRBJ2-5; the TCRdb call, TRBD1, lacks DNA for checking. CDR1 is LNHNV, CDR2 YYDKDF, per germline (reference sequence). The CDR3 totals 12 residues. CDR3 amino acids: CATSRDRGDQYF.

The chain links TRBV6-5 to TRBJ1-2; TCRdb designates TRBD1, a call that cannot be tested without DNA. CDR1 MNHEY and CDR2 SVGAGI come from the germline V gene. The CDR3 spans 15 residues. CDR3 sequence: CASSYSLQGTYGYTF.

This clonotype is called medium-sized (0.01 to 0.1%) based on its frequency. V gene TRBV5-5 combines with J gene TRBJ2-1. This CDR3 region has 12 residues. Germline V CDR1 and CDR2: SGHKS, YYEKEE (reference sequence). Here the CDR3 reads CASSLGRNEQFF.

Judged by frequency, this clonotype is medium-sized. This CDR3 reads CASSAWDVSGEKLFF. The rearrangement uses TRBV19 and TRBJ1-4. The CDR3 has 15 amino acids. CDR1 and CDR2 from the germline V gene are LNHDA and SQIVND (reference sequence).